The 29 T cell receptor beta chains given below trace back to one sample, sequenced in a study of shared T cell receptors in the human thymus. Measured with immunoSEQ multiplex PCR; TCRdb has only the in-frame clones, and not every one. Of hundreds of thousands of clones detected, around nine tenths appear once; the ten largest clones hold 0.0085% to 0.012%. This sample also appeared in a second study, on human thymus T cells.

What was sequenced was thymocytes. The receptors here all came from a boy under two years old with a congenital heart defect.

This sequence joins TRBV27 and TRBJ1-2, with D perhaps matching TRBD1 (5 bases). The CDR3 is 14 amino acids. V shed 8 bases and J shed 6 bases, with 19 bases lying between them. The V gene's germline CDR1 is MNHEY and CDR2 SMNVEV (reference sequence). The CDR3, as DNA: TGTGCCAGCTGGGGAAGGACATCCTCGGATGGCTACACCTTC. Its protein is CASWGRTSSDGYTF.

This clone has a handful of counts. V gene TRBV12-2 combines with J gene TRBJ2-2; TRBD2 is the table's D call, not checked against the DNA. TRBV12-2 is marked as a pseudogene. This CDR3 spans 16 amino acids. DNA for the CDR3: TGTGCAAGTCGCTTCGACACGGACTTGCGGACCGGGGAGCTGTTTTTT. Protein: CASRFDTDLRTGELFF.

This chain links TRBV13 with TRBJ2-3, with TRBD2 matching 8 bases. V lost 4 bases, J lost 0 bases, and 6 bases stayed unmatched. CDR1 and CDR2 (germline): PRHDT, FYEKMQ (reference sequence). This CDR3 comprises 16 residues. CDR3 residues: CASSSTTSGSTDTQYF. CDR3 coding DNA: TGTGCCAGCAGCTCGACCACTAGCGGAAGCACAGATACGCAGTATTTT. Drawing the rest from reference TRBV13 and TRBJ2-3, the complete variable domain is AAGVIQSPRHLIKEKRETATLKCYPIPRHDTVYWYQQGPGQDPQFLISFYEKMQSDKGSIPDRFSAQQFSDYHSELNMSSLELGDSALYFCASSSTTSGSTDTQYFGPGTRLTVL.

V usage is TRBV27 and J usage is TRBJ2-7, with D tentatively TRBD2 (5 bases). In germline, CDR1 is MNHEY, CDR2 SMNVEV (reference sequence). Trimming cost V 6 bases and J 0 bases, with 12 bases left between them. The CDR3 extends over 14 amino acids. In DNA form, the CDR3 reads TGTGCCAGCAGCCCTGGCGGAGGCTCCTACGAGCAGTACTTC. It is translated as CASSPGGGSYEQYF.

As DNA, the CDR3 is TGCGCCAGCAGCTTCGCGGAATATCGGGAGCAGTACTTC. Translating it yields CASSFAEYREQYF. The chain uses TRBV5-1 and TRBJ2-5; tentatively, D is TRBD2 (6 bases). This CDR3 comprises 13 residues. Trimming shortened V by 2 bases and J by 11 bases, and 16 bases separated the two germline ends. From germline, CDR1 is SGHRS and CDR2 YFSETQ.

The chain couples TRBV19 to TRBJ1-1; D gene unclear. This CDR3 contains 15 residues. The V end lost 3 bases, the J end lost 1 base, and 12 bases lay between the germline ends. Per the germline V gene, CDR1 is LNHDA and CDR2 is SQIVND (reference sequence). The CDR3 loop reads CASSISNLRNTEAFF. CDR3 in DNA: TGTGCCAGTAGTATTAGTAACCTAAGGAACACTGAAGCTTTCTTT. The variable domain in full, with the rest retrieved from reference TRBV19 and TRBJ1-1, is DGGITQSPKYLFRKEGQNVTLSCEQNLNHDAMYWYRQDPGQGLRLIYYSQIVNDFQKGDIAEGYSVSREKKESFPLTVTSAQKNPTAFYLCASSISNLRNTEAFFGQGTRLTVV.

V is TRBV29-1 and J is TRBJ2-1, with 8 bases lining up with TRBD2. The V gene's germline CDR1 is SQVTM and CDR2 ANQGSEA. The J segment lost 2 bases and the V segment lost 5 bases, leaving 8 bases of the junction unmatched. This CDR3 has 15 residues. CDR3 region: CSVQIRGGAYNEQFF. In DNA, the CDR3 is TGCAGCGTTCAAATACGGGGGGGCGCCTACAATGAGCAGTTCTTC.

The chain recombines TRBV19 with TRBJ2-7, with 9 nucleotides matching TRBD2. The V gene end was trimmed by 3 bases and the J gene end by 3 bases; junction bases not matched to a gene: 15. The CDR3 is made up of 18 amino acids. The germline gives CDR1 LNHDA, CDR2 SQIVND (reference sequence). The DNA of the CDR3 is TGTGCCAGTAGTATTACCACTCTAGGCGGGAGGGTGAGCTACGAGCAGTACTTC. This codes for CASSITTLGGRVSYEQYF.

The chain employs TRBV27 and TRBJ2-3; 8 nucleotides align to TRBD2. Germline V gene lookup returns CDR1 MNHEY and CDR2 SMNVEV (reference sequence). Trimming at V came to 3 bases and at J to 2 bases, leaving 16 bases not matched to a gene. This CDR3 region has 19 residues. CDR3 loop: CASSFLAGWGVIDTDTQYF. The CDR3 DNA reads as TGTGCCAGCAGTTTCTTAGCGGGATGGGGGGTGATTGACACAGATACGCAGTATTTT.

This clone was seen a few times. This sequence joins TRBV7-2 and TRBJ2-3, with TRBD2 matching over 11 bases. The CDR3 spans 15 residues. Trimming cost V 1 base and J 7 bases; bases outside gene matches: 4. CDR1 and CDR2 (germline): SGHTA, FQGNSA. The CDR3 DNA reads TGTGCCAGCAGCTTAGTTCTAGCGGGAGGTAATACGCAGTATTTT. Its protein product is CASSLVLAGGNTQYF.

In its sample, this clone was seen once. The rearrangement links TRBV6-5 to TRBJ2-1, with 9 nucleotides matching TRBD2. Trimming at V came to 6 bases and at J to 0 bases, leaving 3 bases not matched to a gene. This CDR3 region has 15 residues. CDR1 and CDR2 from the germline V gene are MNHEY and SVGAGI. Here the CDR3 reads CASRISGSSYNEQFF. The CDR3, as DNA: TGTGCCAGCAGAATTAGCGGGAGCTCCTACAATGAGCAGTTCTTC.

The genes are TRBV5-6 and TRBJ1-2, with D possibly TRBD1 on 5 matching bases. CDR3 length: 16 amino acids. The V gene's germline CDR1 is SGHDT and CDR2 YYEEEE. Deletions cut 3 bases from V and 4 bases from J, with 19 bases between. DNA for the CDR3: TGTGCCAGCAGCTGGGGGTATAGGGAGGGGCGCTATGGCTACACCTTC. It specifies CASSWGYREGRYGYTF.

The V call is TRBV25-1, the J call TRBJ1-2; a possible D gene is TRBD1 (6 bases). Trimming removed 2 bases from V and 3 bases from J, with 16 bases in between. The germline CDR1 and CDR2 sequences are MGHDK and SYGVNS. There are 16 residues in the CDR3. The CDR3: CASSEHRTETDYGYTF. CDR3 DNA: TGTGCCAGCAGTGAACATCGGACAGAGACCGACTATGGCTACACCTTC.

The chain has TRBV7-2 and TRBJ1-2; D might be TRBD1 (6 bases). Trimming pared 5 bases from V and 0 bases from J, leaving 13 bases between. From germline, CDR1 is SGHTA and CDR2 FQGNSA. CDR3 size: 15 residues. The CDR3 region is CASSRRDTSNYGYTF. The CDR3 DNA is TGTGCCAGCAGCCGCCGGGACACCTCTAACTATGGCTACACCTTC.

CDR3 DNA sequence: TGCGCCAGCAGCCAAGATGGACAGGGGGCCTCTGGGGCCAACGTCCTGACTTTC. Translating gives CASSQDGQGASGANVLTF. V gene TRBV4-1 combines with J gene TRBJ2-6; 11 bases fit TRBD1. The CDR3 has 18 amino acids. The germline gives CDR1 MGHRA, CDR2 YSYEKL. J lost 0 bases, V lost 0 bases, and 1 base had no gene match.

The chain employs TRBV5-4 and TRBJ1-1, with D perhaps matching TRBD1 (5 bases). The V gene lost 4 bases and the J gene lost 2 bases, with 18 bases spanning the gap. Germline V CDR1 and CDR2: SGHNT, YYREEE (reference sequence). CDR3 length: 16 residues. The CDR3 region has the DNA TGTGCCAGCAGCGCCAACAGGCATCTTATAAACACTGAAGCTTTCTTT. Amino acids: CASSANRHLINTEAFF.

The chain is built from TRBV5-6 and TRBJ1-2; 9 bases are shared with TRBD1. In germline, CDR1 is SGHDT, CDR2 YYEEEE. The CDR3 has 16 residues. V dropped 4 bases and J dropped 4; count of bases not matched to a gene: 11. The DNA of the CDR3 is TGTGCCAGCAGCGGCAGCCGGGACAGGGTCTTCTATGGCTACACCTTC. Translating gives CASSGSRDRVFYGYTF.

V and J are TRBV7-2 and TRBJ2-7, with a possible D match to TRBD1 (5 bases). The CDR3 contains 16 residues. The ends were cut back, 0 bases at V and 7 bases at J, with 19 bases in the middle. CDR1 is SGHTA and CDR2 is FQGNSA in the germline V gene. The CDR3 reads CASSLAAGQRSGEQYF. DNA for the CDR3: TGTGCCAGCAGCTTAGCCGCAGGACAACGGTCGGGTGAGCAGTACTTC. The complete variable domain, with remaining parts taken from reference TRBV7-2 and TRBJ2-7, reads GAGVSQSPSNKVTEKGKDVELRCDPISGHTALYWYRQSLGQGLEFLIYFQGNSAPDKSGLPSDRFSAERTGGSVSTLTIQRTQQEDSAVYLCASSLAAGQRSGEQYFGPGTRLTVT.

V and J are TRBV5-1 and TRBJ2-7; tentatively, D is TRBD1 (6 bases). The CDR3 extends over 15 amino acids. Between the trimmed V and J ends, which lost 4 bases and 2 bases, there was a span of 16 bases. Germline V gives CDR1 SGHRS, CDR2 YFSETQ. CDR3 coding DNA: TGCGCCAGCAGCCTCCTGGGAAAGGGGGCCTACGAGCAGTACTTC. Encoded protein: CASSLLGKGAYEQYF.

The V call is TRBV29-1, the J call TRBJ2-1; 7 bases agree with TRBD1. With 2 bases clipped from V and 12 bases from J, the junction kept 7 bases outside the gene matches. Germline lookup yields CDR1 SQVTM and CDR2 ANQGSEA. The CDR3 has 12 residues. This chain's CDR3 is CSVEKRGPGQFF. DNA of the CDR3: TGCAGCGTTGAAAAGAGGGGGCCAGGGCAGTTCTTC.

The J gene is TRBJ1-5, the V gene TRBV27, with D tentatively TRBD1 (5 bases). The V gene lost 8 bases and the J gene lost 7 bases, with 18 bases spanning the gap. The CDR3 consists of 14 residues. In germline, CDR1 is MNHEY, CDR2 SMNVEV (reference sequence). Written as DNA, the CDR3 is TGTGCCAGCCCAAACCCAGGGAAAGGGCAGCCCCAGCATTTT. Its translation is CASPNPGKGQPQHF.

V gene TRBV27 combines with J gene TRBJ2-3, with 7 bases matching TRBD2. The V gene end was trimmed by 5 bases and the J gene end by 2 bases; junction bases not matched to a gene: 10. Germline lookup yields CDR1 MNHEY and CDR2 SMNVEV (reference sequence). This CDR3 is 16 amino acids long. CDR3 coding DNA: TGTGCCAGCAGTCGCCTAACTAGCGCGTCCACAGATACGCAGTATTTT. Protein product: CASSRLTSASTDTQYF.

The table lists this clone with a few counts. The gene calls are TRBV28 and TRBJ2-7; 13 bases align to TRBD2. CDR3 size: 15 residues. J was trimmed by 9 bases and V by 4 bases; bases with no gene match: 9. In germline, CDR1 is MDHEN, CDR2 SYDVKM. The CDR3 sequence: CASSSGLAGVVAQYF. The DNA of the CDR3 is TGTGCCAGCAGTTCAGGACTAGCGGGAGTGGTAGCGCAGTACTTC.

The chain combines TRBV6-1 with TRBJ1-3; 7 bases are a match to TRBD1. CDR1 is MNHNS, CDR2 SASEGT, per germline. J was trimmed by 0 bases and V by 7 bases; bases with no gene match: 3. The CDR3 extends over 14 amino acids. The DNA for the CDR3 is TGTGCCAGCACAACAGGGGCCTCTGGAAACACCATATATTTT. This gives the protein CASTTGASGNTIYF.

This sequence joins TRBV19 and TRBJ2-1; D unclear. With 1 base removed from V and 8 bases from J, the gap between germline ends came to 12 bases. CDR1 and CDR2 (germline): LNHDA, SQIVND (reference sequence). The CDR3 has 14 residues. The DNA for the CDR3 is TGTGCCAGTAGTATAGCCGCGGAGTTGGATGAGCAGTTCTTC. Amino acids: CASSIAAELDEQFF.

V is TRBV7-8 and J is TRBJ2-5, with TRBD2 matching 12 bases. Germline V gene sequence: CDR1 SGHVS, CDR2 FQNEAQ. Unmatched junction bases numbered 9, after V lost 5 bases and J lost 2 bases. The CDR3 is 17 amino acids. The CDR3 reads CASSPRTSGTPQETQYF. CDR3 DNA sequence: TGTGCCAGCAGCCCGAGGACTAGCGGGACCCCTCAAGAGACCCAGTACTTC.

The J gene is TRBJ1-2, the V gene TRBV2, with 10 bases matching TRBD1. CDR1 and CDR2 (germline): SNHLY, FYNNEI. The CDR3 loop spans 13 amino acids. V shed 5 bases and J 6 bases; nucleotides not matched to a gene: 3. CDR3 residues: CASSLDRGHGYTF. As DNA, the CDR3 is TGTGCCAGCAGTTTAGACAGGGGGCATGGCTACACCTTC. The variable domain in full, completed from reference TRBV2 and TRBJ1-2, reads EPEVTQTPSHQVTQMGQEVILRCVPISNHLYFYWYRQILGQKVEFLVSFYNNEISEKSEIFDDQFSVERPDGSNFTLKIRSTKLEDSAMYFCASSLDRGHGYTFGSGTRLTVV.

This chain connects TRBV6-1 to TRBJ2-7; 10 positions agree with TRBD1. The ends lost 8 bases at V and 5 bases at J; junction bases unmatched: 6. Germline loops: CDR1 MNHNS, CDR2 SASEGT. This CDR3 has 13 amino acids. The CDR3 DNA is TGTGCCAGCCCGGGACAGGGGTCCCACGAGCAGTACTTC. Its translation is CASPGQGSHEQYF.

The rearrangement links TRBV11-3 to TRBJ1-3; D unclear. Germline lookup yields CDR1 SGHNT and CDR2 YENEEA. V was pared by 5 bases and J by 4 bases, with 15 bases between. This CDR3 spans 15 amino acids. The CDR3 region is CASSRECSEGNTIYF. DNA of the CDR3: TGTGCCAGCAGCCGGGAGTGTTCGGAGGGAAACACCATATATTTT.